Each of the 27 T cell receptor beta chains below was sequenced from the same sample in a study of control samples from healthy donors and cancer patients. Clones were sequenced by immunoSEQ multiplex PCR, and TCRdb holds only the in-frame ones, with some missing. The data contain roughly 64,000 clones, approximately 90% of them singletons. The sample comprised PBMCs. The receptors derive from a woman aged 50 to 60 with colorectal cancer.

The genes are TRBV12-3 or TRBV12-4 and TRBJ2-2; D remains unclear. There are 12 residues in the CDR3. The V gene lost 4 bases and the J gene lost 7 bases, with 7 bases spanning the gap. The CDR3 reads CASSSLIGELFF. In DNA form, the CDR3 reads TGTGCCAGCAGTTCATTAATCGGGGAGCTGTTTTTT.

The table lists this clone with a count of one. The J gene is TRBJ1-2, the V gene TRBV27; possible D gene TRBD1, 5 bases. The V and J ends lost 5 bases and 5 bases respectively, with 12 bases between them. The CDR3 extends over 13 amino acids. The V gene's germline CDR1 is MNHEY and CDR2 SMNVEV (reference sequence). CDR3 region: CASSPGTSYGYTF. As DNA, the CDR3 is TGTGCCAGCAGTCCTGGGACTTCATATGGCTACACCTTC.

The chain employs TRBV5-6 and TRBJ1-2, with D unresolved. Germline CDR1 and CDR2: SGHDT and YYEEEE. The CDR3 loop spans 14 amino acids. Trimming shortened V by 0 bases and J by 7 bases, and 13 bases separated the two germline ends. CDR3 coding DNA: TGTGCCAGCAGCTTGGCTTACAGAAATTTTGGCTACACCTTC. It is translated as CASSLAYRNFGYTF.

This clone has just a few counts. The genes are TRBV5-1 and TRBJ1-6; TRBD1 might be the D (5 bases). Germline V lookup: CDR1 SGHRS, CDR2 YFSETQ. There are 14 residues in the CDR3. With 3 bases removed from V and 7 bases from J, the gap between germline ends came to 11 bases. The CDR3 nucleotides are TGCGCCAGCAGCTCGGGGACGGAAAATTCACCCCTCCACTTT. Translation gives CASSSGTENSPLHF.

J is TRBJ1-1 and V is TRBV6-5; unclear D gene. V lost 7 bases to trimming and J lost 5 bases, with 11 bases between them. Germline V gene sequence: CDR1 MNHEY, CDR2 SVGAGI. This CDR3 has 12 residues. The CDR3, as DNA: TGTGCCAGCACCTCCCTTGGGACTGAAGCTTTCTTT. Its translation is CASTSLGTEAFF.

The J gene is TRBJ1-2, the V gene TRBV25-1; D not certain. Trimming stripped 1 base from V and 8 bases from J, with 26 bases between. Germline CDR1 and CDR2: MGHDK and SYGVNS. The CDR3 loop spans 18 amino acids. CDR3 sequence (DNA): TGTGCCAGCAGTGAATTCTTCGCGACCAACGTACAAGCTGGGGGCTACACCTTC. Residues: CASSEFFATNVQAGGYTF.

The chain combines TRBV29-1 with TRBJ1-4; weak D call: TRBD1 (5 bases). Trimming shortened V by 6 bases and J by 8 bases, and 22 bases separated the two germline ends. This CDR3 has 15 residues. Germline V gives CDR1 SQVTM, CDR2 ANQGSEA. The CDR3 bases are TGCAGCGTCTCACCGCCGGGGGGTCCAGGCGAAAAACTGTTTTTT. Its protein product is CSVSPPGGPGEKLFF.

The V and J genes are TRBV7-8 and TRBJ2-2; D is perhaps TRBD2 (7 bases). The length of the CDR3 is 19 residues. The V end was cut by 3 bases, the J end by 1 base, with 21 bases between. Germline loops: CDR1 SGHVS, CDR2 FQNEAQ. The CDR3 here is CASSFRGRGTLMNTGELFF. CDR3 bases: TGTGCCAGCAGCTTCCGAGGGAGGGGGACACTCATGAACACCGGGGAGCTGTTTTTT.

The genes are TRBV28 and TRBJ2-5; maybe TRBD2 (6 bases). The germline gives CDR1 MDHEN, CDR2 SYDVKM. The CDR3 has 14 residues. V was clipped by 4 bases and J by 2 bases, with 11 bases between them. CDR3 coding DNA: TGTGCCAGCAGTTCATGGGACTTGCAAGAGACCCAGTACTTC. It is translated as CASSSWDLQETQYF.

The chain combines TRBV7-9 with TRBJ1-2, with D possibly being TRBD1 (5 bases). Germline V CDR1 and CDR2: SEHNR, FQNEAQ (reference sequence). V lost 2 bases and J lost 8, with 18 bases in between. CDR3 length: 15 amino acids. CDR3 in amino acids: CASSLSGGARSGYTF. The CDR3 DNA follows: TGTGCCAGCAGCTTATCTGGAGGGGCCCGTTCGGGCTACACCTTC.

The chain joins TRBV5-1 to TRBJ1-2, with TRBD1 as a possible D gene (5 bases). Looked up from germline, CDR1 is SGHRS and CDR2 is YFSETQ. V was shortened by 0 bases and J by 3 bases, with 9 bases between the two germline ends. The CDR3 runs to 14 residues. CDR3 DNA: TGCGCCAGCAGCTTGGGAGGGGTGGACTATGGCTACACCTTC. This encodes CASSLGGVDYGYTF.

The chain combines TRBV6-5 with TRBJ2-7; D not certain. Per germline, CDR1 MNHEY and CDR2 SVGAGI. This CDR3 is 13 amino acids long. Trimming took off 6 bases at V and 0 bases at J, with 9 bases between the two ends. CDR3 residues: CASRARSSYEQYF. In nucleotides, the CDR3 is TGTGCCAGCAGAGCCAGGAGCTCCTACGAGCAGTACTTC.

The chain is built from TRBV7-3 and TRBJ1-1, with D unresolved. The CDR3 sequence is 13 residues long. The germline CDR1 and CDR2 sequences are SGHTA and FQGTGA. V lost 3 bases and J 1 base, leaving 6 bases between the germline ends. CDR3 in DNA: TGTGCCAGCAGCTTGGAGGGGAACACTGAAGCTTTCTTT. Translated, it gives CASSLEGNTEAFF.

The gene calls are TRBV5-4 and TRBJ1-2, with 8 positions matching TRBD1. The CDR3 spans 15 residues. CDR1 is SGHNT, CDR2 YYREEE, per germline (reference sequence). V lost 3 bases to trimming and J lost 7 bases; unmatched junction nucleotides: 11. Here the CDR3 reads CASSSTYRGLGGYTF. CDR3 nucleotides: TGTGCCAGCAGCTCCACGTACAGGGGGTTGGGTGGCTACACCTTC.

The rearrangement links TRBV19 to TRBJ1-4, with 8 bases fitting TRBD1. Trimming at V came to 5 bases and at J to 8 bases, leaving 7 bases not matched to a gene. Germline loops: CDR1 LNHDA, CDR2 SQIVND (reference sequence). This CDR3 contains 14 residues. The CDR3 sequence: CASSGTGWEEKLFF. The CDR3 bases are TGTGCCAGTAGTGGGACAGGTTGGGAAGAAAAACTGTTTTTT.

This rearrangement joins TRBV7-2 to TRBJ1-3, with D hard to call. Deletions cut 2 bases from V and 3 bases from J, with 17 bases between. The CDR3 is 17 residues long. Germline CDR1 and CDR2: SGHTA and FQGNSA. The CDR3 nucleotides are TGTGCCAGCAGCTTATCGGTGTGGAGCCCCCTTGGAAACACCATATATTTT. This gives the protein CASSLSVWSPLGNTIYF.

The chain couples TRBV7-8 to TRBJ2-7, with no clear D. CDR3 length: 11 amino acids. Germline assignment: CDR1 SGHVS and CDR2 FQNEAQ. The V and J ends lost 5 bases and 4 bases respectively, with 6 bases between them. The CDR3 protein is CASSPLYEQYF. DNA for the CDR3: TGTGCCAGCAGCCCGCTGTACGAGCAGTACTTC.

V and J are TRBV28 and TRBJ1-1; D not certain. This CDR3 is built from 13 residues. Between the trimmed V and J ends, which lost 4 bases and 11 bases, there was a span of 17 bases. Per the germline V gene, CDR1 is MDHEN and CDR2 is SYDVKM. DNA for the CDR3: TGTGCCAGCAGTTCGCCCCGAGCGGGCCTGGCTTTCTTT. This encodes CASSSPRAGLAFF.

This clone was observed once. The CDR3 coding sequence is TGTGCCAGCAGTTTATCCAGGCGACCCTCTGGGGCCAACGTCCTGACTTTC. This translates into CASSLSRRPSGANVLTF. J is TRBJ2-6 and V is TRBV27; no firm D call. V was cut by 0 bases and J by 0 bases, with 9 bases left in between. CDR3 length equals 17 residues. The V gene's germline CDR1 is MNHEY and CDR2 SMNVEV (reference sequence).

The CDR3 sequence is CASSVGTGIRGEKLFF. Written as DNA, the CDR3 is TGTGCCAGCAGCGTCGGGACAGGGATTCGGGGAGAAAAACTGTTTTTT. The V and J genes are TRBV9 and TRBJ1-4; 9 bases align to TRBD1. CDR3 length equals 16 residues. V lost 2 bases, J lost 8 bases, and 10 bases stayed unmatched. The germline V gene has CDR1 SGDLS and CDR2 YYNGEE.

V gene TRBV2 combines with J gene TRBJ1-1; the D is unclear. The CDR3 sequence is 13 residues long. CDR1 SNHLY and CDR2 FYNNEI come from the germline V gene. V lost 6 bases, J lost 3 bases, and 11 bases lay in between. The CDR3 DNA reads as TGTGCCAGCAGGAGGGTTAGGGACACTGAAGCTTTCTTT. Amino acid sequence: CASRRVRDTEAFF.

This clone was recorded once. The chain has TRBV7-9 and TRBJ1-4, with D possibly being TRBD1 (5 bases). Germline CDR1 reads SEHNR; CDR2 reads FQNEAQ (reference sequence). With 3 bases removed from V and 5 bases from J, the gap between germline ends came to 13 bases. This CDR3 spans 15 amino acids. The CDR3 spells CASSFMDTGNEKLFF. Written as DNA, the CDR3 is TGTGCCAGCAGCTTTATGGACACGGGAAATGAAAAACTGTTTTTT.

This clone was counted a few times. The chain joins TRBV30 to TRBJ1-1; the D gene is possibly TRBD1 (5 bases). CDR1 and CDR2 from the germline V gene are GTSNPN and SVGIG (reference sequence). V was trimmed by 0 bases and J by 7 bases, leaving 12 bases between them. The CDR3 contains 13 residues. The CDR3 DNA reads as TGTGCCTGGAGTGTAGACAGTGGGAATGAAGCTTTCTTT. Translating gives CAWSVDSGNEAFF.

This clone was picked up one time. This chain joins TRBV4-1 and TRBJ1-3; 9 nucleotides agree with TRBD1. Germline loops: CDR1 MGHRA, CDR2 YSYEKL. The V and J ends lost 3 bases and 6 bases, in that order; junction bases with no gene match: 9. CDR3 length equals 16 residues. CDR3 loop: CASSQGDGTGTNTIYF. DNA of the CDR3: TGCGCCAGCAGCCAGGGAGACGGGACAGGGACAAACACCATATATTTT.

This clone turned up a few times. The chain carries TRBV19 and TRBJ1-3; D gene unclear. The CDR3 extends over 13 amino acids. Germline-derived CDR1 and CDR2 are LNHDA and SQIVND (reference sequence). The V and J ends lost 9 bases and 0 bases respectively, with 9 bases between them. The CDR3 region has the DNA TGTGCCAGCAGCGTTTTCTCTGGAAACACCATATATTTT. Its translation: CASSVFSGNTIYF.

This rearrangement joins TRBV7-8 to TRBJ2-5; D call uncertain. This CDR3 region has 14 residues. Per the germline V gene, CDR1 is SGHVS and CDR2 is FQNEAQ. The V end was cut by 1 base, the J end by 5 bases, with 11 bases between. Here the CDR3 DNA reads TGTGCCAGCAGCTTAGGGGCAGTGACGGAGACCCAGTACTTC. Amino acids: CASSLGAVTETQYF.

This clone was counted between two and nine times. This chain uses TRBV12-5 with TRBJ1-5, with TRBD1 matching over 7 bases. Losses at the gene ends were 6 bases for V and 2 bases for J; bases not matched to a gene: 16. This CDR3 spans 18 amino acids. Per germline, CDR1 LGHNT and CDR2 FRNRAP. The CDR3 DNA reads TGTGCTAGTGGGCGGGTATTGGACGGGACAGTAGGCAATCAGCCCCAGCATTTT. Encoded protein: CASGRVLDGTVGNQPQHF.